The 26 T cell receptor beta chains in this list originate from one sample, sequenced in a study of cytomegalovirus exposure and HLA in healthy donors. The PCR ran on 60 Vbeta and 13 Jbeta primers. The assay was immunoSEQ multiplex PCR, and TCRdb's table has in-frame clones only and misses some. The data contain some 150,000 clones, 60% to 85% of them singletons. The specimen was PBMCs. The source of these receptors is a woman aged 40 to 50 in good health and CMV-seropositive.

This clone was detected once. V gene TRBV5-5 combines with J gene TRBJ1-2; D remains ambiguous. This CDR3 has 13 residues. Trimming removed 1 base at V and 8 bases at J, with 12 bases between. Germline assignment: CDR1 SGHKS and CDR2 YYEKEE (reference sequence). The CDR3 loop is CASSLSFWEGYTF. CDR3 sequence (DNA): TGTGCCAGCAGCTTGTCATTTTGGGAGGGCTACACCTTC. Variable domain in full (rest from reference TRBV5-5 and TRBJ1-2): DAGVTQSPTHLIKTRGQQVTLRCSPISGHKSVSWYQQVLGQGPQFIFQYYEKEERGRGNFPDRFSARQFPNYSSELNVNALLLGDSALYLCASSLSFWEGYTFGSGTRLTVV.

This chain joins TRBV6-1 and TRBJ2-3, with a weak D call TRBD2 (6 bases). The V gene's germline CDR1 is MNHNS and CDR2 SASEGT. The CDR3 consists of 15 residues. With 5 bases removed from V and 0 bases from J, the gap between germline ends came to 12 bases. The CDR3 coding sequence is TGTGCCAGCAGTTCTTTAGCGGTTAGCACAGATACGCAGTATTTT. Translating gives CASSSLAVSTDTQYF.

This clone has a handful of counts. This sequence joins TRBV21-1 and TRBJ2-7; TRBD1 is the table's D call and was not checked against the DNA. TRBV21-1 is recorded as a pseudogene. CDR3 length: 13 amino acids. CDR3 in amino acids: CASSGRDTYEQYF. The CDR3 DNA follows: TGTGCCAGCAGCGGCCGGGACACCTACGAGCAGTACTTC.

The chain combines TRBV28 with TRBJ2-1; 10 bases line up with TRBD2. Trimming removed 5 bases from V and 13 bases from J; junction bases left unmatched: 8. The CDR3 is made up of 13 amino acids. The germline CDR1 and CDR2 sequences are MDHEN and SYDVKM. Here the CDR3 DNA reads TGTGCCAGCAGTACCTCTAGCGGGGGAAGTCAGTTCTTC. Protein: CASSTSSGGSQFF.

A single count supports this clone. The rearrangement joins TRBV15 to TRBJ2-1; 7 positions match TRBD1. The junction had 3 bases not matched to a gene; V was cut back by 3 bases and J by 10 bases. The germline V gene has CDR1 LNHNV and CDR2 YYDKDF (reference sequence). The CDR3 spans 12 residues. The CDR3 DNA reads TGTGCCACCAGCAGCCGACAGGGAGAGCAGTTCTTC. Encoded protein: CATSSRQGEQFF.

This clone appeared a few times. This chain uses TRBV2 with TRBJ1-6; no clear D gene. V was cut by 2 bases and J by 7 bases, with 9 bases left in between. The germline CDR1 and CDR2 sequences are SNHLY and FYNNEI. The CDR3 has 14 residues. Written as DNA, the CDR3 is TGTGCCAGCAGTGAAATAACTGCAAATTCACCCCTCCACTTT. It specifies CASSEITANSPLHF.

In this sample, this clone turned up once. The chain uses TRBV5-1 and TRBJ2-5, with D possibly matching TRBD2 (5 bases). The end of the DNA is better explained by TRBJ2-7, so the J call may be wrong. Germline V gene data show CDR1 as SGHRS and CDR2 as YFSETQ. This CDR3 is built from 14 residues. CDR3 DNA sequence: TGCGCCAGCAGCTTGGACCCTGGAGGTTACGAGCAGTACTTC. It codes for CASSLDPGGYEQYF.

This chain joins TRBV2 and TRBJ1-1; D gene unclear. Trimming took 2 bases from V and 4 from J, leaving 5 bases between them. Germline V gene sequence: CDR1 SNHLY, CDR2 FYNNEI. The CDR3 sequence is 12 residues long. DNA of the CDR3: TGTGCCAGCAGTGAACAGTCCACTGAAGCTTTCTTT. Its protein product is CASSEQSTEAFF.

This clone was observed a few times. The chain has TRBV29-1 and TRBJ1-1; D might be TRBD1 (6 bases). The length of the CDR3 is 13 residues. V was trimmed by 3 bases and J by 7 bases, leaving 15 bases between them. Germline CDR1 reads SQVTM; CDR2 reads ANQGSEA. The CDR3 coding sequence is TGCAGCGTTGAGGTTGTAGGACAGTTTGAAGCTTTCTTT. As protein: CSVEVVGQFEAFF.

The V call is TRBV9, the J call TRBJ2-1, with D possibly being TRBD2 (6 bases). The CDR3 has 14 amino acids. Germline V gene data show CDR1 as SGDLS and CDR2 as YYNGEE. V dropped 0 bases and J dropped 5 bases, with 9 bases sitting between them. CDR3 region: CASSVGTTNNEQFF. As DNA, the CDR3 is TGTGCCAGCAGCGTAGGGACTACAAACAATGAGCAGTTCTTC.

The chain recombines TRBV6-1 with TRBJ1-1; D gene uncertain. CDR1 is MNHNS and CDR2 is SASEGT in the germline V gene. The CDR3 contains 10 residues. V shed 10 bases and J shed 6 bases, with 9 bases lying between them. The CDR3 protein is CANPPAEAFF. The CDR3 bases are TGTGCCAATCCCCCTGCTGAAGCTTTCTTT.

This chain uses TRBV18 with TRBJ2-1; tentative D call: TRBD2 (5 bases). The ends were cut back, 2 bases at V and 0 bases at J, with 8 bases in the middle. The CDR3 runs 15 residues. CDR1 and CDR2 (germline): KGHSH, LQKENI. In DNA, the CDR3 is TGTGCCAGCTCACCAGGACGGGGCTCCTACAATGAGCAGTTCTTC. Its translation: CASSPGRGSYNEQFF.

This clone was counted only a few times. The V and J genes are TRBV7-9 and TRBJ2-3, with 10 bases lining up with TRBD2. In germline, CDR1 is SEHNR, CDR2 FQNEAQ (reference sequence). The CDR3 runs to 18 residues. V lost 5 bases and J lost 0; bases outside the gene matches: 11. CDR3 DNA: TGTGCCAGCAGCGGCCGCATAGCGGGGGGACTTAGCACAGATACGCAGTATTTT. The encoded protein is CASSGRIAGGLSTDTQYF.

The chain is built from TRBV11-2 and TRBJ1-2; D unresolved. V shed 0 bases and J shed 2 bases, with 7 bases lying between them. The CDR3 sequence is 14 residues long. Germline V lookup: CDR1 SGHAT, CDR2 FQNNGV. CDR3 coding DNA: TGTGCCAGCAGCTTAGATTACGGGAACTATGGCTACACCTTC. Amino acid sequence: CASSLDYGNYGYTF.

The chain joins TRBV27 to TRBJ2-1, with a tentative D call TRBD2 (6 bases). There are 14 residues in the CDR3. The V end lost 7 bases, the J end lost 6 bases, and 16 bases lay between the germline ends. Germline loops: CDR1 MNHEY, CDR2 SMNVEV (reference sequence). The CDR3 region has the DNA TGTGCCAGCACTCCCGGATCCGGGGGCAATGAGCAGTTCTTC. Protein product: CASTPGSGGNEQFF.

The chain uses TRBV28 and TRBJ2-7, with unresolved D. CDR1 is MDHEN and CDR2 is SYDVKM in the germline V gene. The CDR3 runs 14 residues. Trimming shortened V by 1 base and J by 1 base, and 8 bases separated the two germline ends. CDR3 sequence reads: CASSLFGASYEQYF. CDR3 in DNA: TGTGCCAGCAGTTTATTCGGAGCTTCCTACGAGCAGTACTTC.

CDR3 amino acids: CASQEQGASQPQHF. The CDR3 bases are TGTGCCAGTCAGGAGCAGGGGGCCTCTCAGCCCCAGCATTTT. This chain links TRBV6-1 with TRBJ1-5; 8 bases are a match to TRBD1. V lost 9 bases, J lost 6 bases, and 10 bases stayed unmatched. The CDR3 totals 14 residues. Looked up from germline, CDR1 is MNHNS and CDR2 is SASEGT.

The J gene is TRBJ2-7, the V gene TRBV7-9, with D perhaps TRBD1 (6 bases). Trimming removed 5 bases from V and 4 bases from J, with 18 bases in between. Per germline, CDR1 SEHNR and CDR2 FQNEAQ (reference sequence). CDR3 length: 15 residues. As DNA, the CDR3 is TGTGCCAGCAGCCCCACAGGGTCCGTTGGGTACGAGCAGTACTTC. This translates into CASSPTGSVGYEQYF.

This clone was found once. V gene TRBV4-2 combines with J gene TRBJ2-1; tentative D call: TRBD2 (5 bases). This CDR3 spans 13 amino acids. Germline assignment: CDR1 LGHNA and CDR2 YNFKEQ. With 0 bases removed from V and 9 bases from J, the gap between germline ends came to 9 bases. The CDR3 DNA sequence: TGTGCCAGCAGCCAAGAAGGTCGGGGTGAGCAGTTCTTC. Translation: CASSQEGRGEQFF.

The CDR3 nucleotides read TGTGCTAGTCTTGGGAGGCGGGGGGCCACAGATACGCAGTATTTT. It encodes CASLGRRGATDTQYF. This rearrangement joins TRBV12-5 to TRBJ2-3, with 8 bases that match TRBD2. Germline CDR1 LGHNT, CDR2 FRNRAP. The CDR3 is 15 amino acids. After removal of 8 bases from V and 2 bases from J, the junction contained 9 bases not matched to a gene.

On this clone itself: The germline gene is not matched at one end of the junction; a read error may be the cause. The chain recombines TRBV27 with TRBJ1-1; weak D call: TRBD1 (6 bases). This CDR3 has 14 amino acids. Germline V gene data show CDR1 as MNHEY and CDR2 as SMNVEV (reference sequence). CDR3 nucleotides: TGTGCCAGCAGTTTCGGACAGATGAACACTGGAGCTTTCTTT. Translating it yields CASSFGQMNTGAFF.

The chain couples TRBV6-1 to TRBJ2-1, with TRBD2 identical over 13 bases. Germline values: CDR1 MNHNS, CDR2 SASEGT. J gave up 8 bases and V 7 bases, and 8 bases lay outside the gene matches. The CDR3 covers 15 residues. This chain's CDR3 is CASIPLLAGGHEQFF. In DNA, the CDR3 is TGTGCCAGCATTCCCCTACTAGCGGGGGGGCATGAGCAGTTCTTC.

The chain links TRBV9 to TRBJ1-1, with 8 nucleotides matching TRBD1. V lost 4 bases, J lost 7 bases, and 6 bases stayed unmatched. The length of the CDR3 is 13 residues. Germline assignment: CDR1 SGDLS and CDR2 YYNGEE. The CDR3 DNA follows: TGTGCCAGCAGCTCGACAGGGGCTAGTGAAGCTTTCTTT. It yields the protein CASSSTGASEAFF.

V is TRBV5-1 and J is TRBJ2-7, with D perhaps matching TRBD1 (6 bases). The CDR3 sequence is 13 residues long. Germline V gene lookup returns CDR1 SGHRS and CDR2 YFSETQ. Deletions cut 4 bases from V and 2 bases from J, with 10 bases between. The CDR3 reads CASSPGQTYEQYF. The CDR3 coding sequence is TGCGCCAGCAGCCCAGGACAGACCTACGAGCAGTACTTC.

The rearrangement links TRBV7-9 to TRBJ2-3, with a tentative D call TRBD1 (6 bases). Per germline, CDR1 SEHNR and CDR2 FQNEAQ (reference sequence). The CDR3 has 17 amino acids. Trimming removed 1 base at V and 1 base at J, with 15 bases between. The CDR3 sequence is CASSLDDRIIGTDTQYF. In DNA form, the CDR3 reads TGTGCCAGCAGCTTAGACGACAGGATTATTGGCACAGATACGCAGTATTTT.

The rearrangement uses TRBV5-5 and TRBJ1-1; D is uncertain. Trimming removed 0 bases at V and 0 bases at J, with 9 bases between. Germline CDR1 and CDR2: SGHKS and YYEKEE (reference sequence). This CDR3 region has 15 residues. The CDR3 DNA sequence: TGTGCCAGCAGCTTGGCCACAGATCTGAACACTGAAGCTTTCTTT. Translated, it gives CASSLATDLNTEAFF.